This is a list of T cell receptor beta chains from one sample in a study of blood T cell repertoires in COVID-19. Clones were read by immunoSEQ multiplex PCR, and TCRdb kept only the in-frame ones, dropping some. The sample includes 280,000 or so clones, roughly 86% of them seen just once. The source material was peripheral blood. These receptors originate from a woman in her thirties who had recovered from COVID-19. Both conserved end residues are part of each CDR3. The D gene is left open where the match is weak. Where a row states a size, it is once, few, many or the class of an expanded clone; other rows omit it.

>TRBV11-2|TRBJ2-7|NA|NA
CASSRDQGPYEQYF
TGTGCCAGCAGCCGGGACCAGGGGCCCTACGAGCAGTACTTC
>TRBV4-1|TRBJ1-6|TRBD1|NA
CASSLGQGDNSPLHF
TGCGCCAGCAGCCTTGGACAGGGAGATAATTCACCCCTCCACTTT
>TRBV5-6|TRBJ1-4|NA|NA
CASSLVEEKLFF
TGTGCCAGCAGCTTGGTGGAGGAAAAACTGTTTTTT
>TRBV7-3|TRBJ2-3|TRBD2|NA
CASSTPGGPADTQYF
TGTGCCAGCAGCACCCCGGGAGGGCCGGCGGATACGCAGTATTTT
>TRBV28|TRBJ2-5|NA|NA
CASSLETVLQETQYF
TGTGCCAGCAGTTTAGAAACAGTTCTGCAAGAGACCCAGTACTTC
>TRBV10-2|TRBJ2-3|TRBD2|NA
CASRGTSGSSTDTQYF
TGCGCCAGCAGAGGGACTAGCGGATCTAGCACAGATACGCAGTATTTT
>TRBV5-4|TRBJ2-2|TRBD1|NA
CASSLTGETGELFF
TGTGCCAGCAGCTTGACAGGGGAAACCGGGGAGCTGTTTTTT
>TRBV7-3|TRBJ2-2|TRBD1|NA
CASSVRTGRRTGELFF
TGTGCCAGCAGCGTCCGGACAGGGCGACGGACCGGGGAGCTGTTTTTT
>TRBV6-5|TRBJ1-2|TRBD1|NA
CASSGDRGYGYTF
TGTGCCAGCAGCGGGGACAGGGGTTATGGCTACACCTTC
>TRBV5-4|TRBJ2-7|NA|few
CASRAVAGSDEQYF
TGTGCCAGCAGAGCCGTGGCAGGGTCCGACGAGCAGTACTTC
>TRBV7-9|TRBJ2-7|TRBD1|NA
CASSAGTGVFYEQYF
TGTGCCAGCAGCGCCGGGACAGGGGTCTTCTACGAGCAGTACTTC
>TRBV28|TRBJ2-5|NA|NA
CARGRRGETQYF
TGTGCCAGAGGAAGGAGGGGAGAGACCCAGTACTTC
>TRBV5-5|TRBJ2-1|TRBD2|NA
CASSSGTSFRNEQFF
TGTGCCAGCAGCTCAGGGACTAGCTTCAGAAATGAGCAGTTCTTC
>TRBV9|TRBJ2-6|TRBD1|NA
CASSAPGQGYPGANVLTF
TGTGCCAGCAGCGCCCCGGGACAGGGGTACCCCGGGGCCAACGTCCTGACTTTC
>TRBV4-3|TRBJ2-7|TRBD1|NA
CASSQDSTGGREQYF
TGCGCCAGCAGCCAAGATAGTACAGGGGGCCGAGAGCAGTACTTC
>TRBV6-6|TRBJ1-2|NA|NA
CASSYRGEGSYGYTF
TGTGCCAGCAGTTATCGGGGTGAGGGATCCTATGGCTACACCTTC
>TRBV28|TRBJ2-5|NA|NA
CASRWGVQETQYF
TGTGCCAGCAGATGGGGAGTCCAAGAGACCCAGTACTTC
>TRBV7-2|TRBJ1-1|TRBD1|once
CASSTGGWGTEAFF
TGTGCCAGCAGTACAGGGGGTTGGGGCACTGAAGCTTTCTTT
>TRBV5-1|TRBJ2-1|TRBD2|NA
CASSRAGAVNNEQFF
TGCGCCAGCAGTAGAGCGGGAGCGGTAAACAATGAGCAGTTCTTC
>TRBV19|TRBJ2-2|NA|once
CASIRIGGQGRTGELFF
TGTGCCAGTATCAGAATCGGCGGCCAGGGCAGAACCGGGGAGCTGTTTTTT
>TRBV10-3|TRBJ1-1|NA|once
CAISDGRTATNTEAFF
TGTGCCATCAGTGACGGGAGGACAGCGACGAACACTGAAGCTTTCTTT
>TRBV5-1|TRBJ2-4|NA|NA
CASSSSETRTKNIQYF
TGCGCCAGCAGCTCTAGCGAAACTAGAACCAAAAACATTCAGTACTTC
>TRBV9|TRBJ1-1|NA|NA
CASSVDSPSTEAFF
TGTGCCAGCAGCGTAGACAGCCCCTCCACTGAAGCTTTCTTT
>TRBV19|TRBJ1-4|NA|NA
CASMGAGATNEKLFF
TGTGCCAGTATGGGTGCCGGGGCAACTAATGAAAAACTGTTTTTT
>TRBV5-6|TRBJ2-1|TRBD2|NA
CASSFFSGGYNEQFF
TGTGCCAGCAGCTTTTTCAGCGGGGGCTACAATGAGCAGTTCTTC
>TRBV6-5|TRBJ1-4|NA|NA
CASSYQPPFGGEKLFF
TGTGCCAGCAGTTACCAACCCCCGTTCGGGGGTGAAAAACTGTTTTTT
>TRBV30|TRBJ2-1|NA|NA
CAWSVQGQGIYNEQFF
TGTGCCTGGAGTGTACAAGGTCAGGGGATCTACAATGAGCAGTTCTTC
>TRBV24-1|TRBJ2-1|NA|NA
CATSDTGLLGNEQFF
TGTGCCACCAGTGACACGGGACTCCTAGGGAATGAGCAGTTCTTC
>TRBV18|TRBJ2-2|NA|NA
CASSPPIVQGTGELFF
TGTGCCAGCTCACCACCGATCGTTCAGGGGACCGGGGAGCTGTTTTTT
>TRBV18|TRBJ1-1|NA|once
CASSPPGLPRNTEAFF
TGTGCCAGCTCACCTCCGGGACTCCCTCGGAACACTGAAGCTTTCTTT
>TRBV7-2|TRBJ2-1|TRBD2|many
CASRVAGPINEQFF
TGTGCCAGCAGGGTAGCGGGACCCATAAATGAGCAGTTCTTC
>TRBV5-5|TRBJ1-1|NA|NA
CASSFTGGMNTQF
TGTGCCAGCAGCTTCACTGGGGGGATGAACACTCAGTTT
>TRBV28|TRBJ1-2|NA|NA
CASSLGGLRGGYGYTF
TGTGCCAGCAGTTTAGGAGGGCTCCGGGGCGGCTATGGCTACACCTTC
>TRBV13|TRBJ2-7|TRBD1|once
CASSLGGTGDHEQYF
TGTGCCAGCAGCTTAGGTGGGACAGGGGACCACGAGCAGTACTTC
>TRBV24-1|TRBJ2-7|NA|NA
CATSGPNLYEQYF
TGTGCCACCAGTGGGCCCAACCTCTACGAGCAGTACTTC
>TRBV19|TRBJ1-6|TRBD1|NA
CASSIEGTGDSPLHF
TGTGCCAGTAGTATAGAAGGGACAGGGGATTCACCCCTCCACTTT
>TRBV30|TRBJ2-7|NA|NA
CAWSATYEQYF
TGTGCCTGGAGTGCCACCTACGAGCAGTACTTC
>TRBV7-9|TRBJ1-1|TRBD1|NA
CASSFGDSETFF
TGTGCCAGCAGCTTCGGGGACAGTGAAACTTTCTTT
>TRBV5-4|TRBJ2-2|TRBD2|NA
CASSDTGRQRGAGELFF
TGTGCCAGCAGCGATACCGGGAGGCAGCGGGGGGCCGGGGAGCTGTTTTTT
>TRBV18|TRBJ2-7|TRBD1|NA
CASSRPGTGGYEQYF
TGTGCCAGCTCACGACCCGGGACAGGGGGGTACGAGCAGTACTTC